A single sample gave rise to the 5 T cell receptor beta chains below, sequenced in a study of T cell repertoires in cytomegalovirus infection. No antigen is known for these receptors. TCRdb processed the reads anew with MiXCR; each CDR3 protein has one entry. The table has approximately 500,000 distinct CDR3 sequences, about 33% seen once; the top ten hold roughly a sixth. The sequenced sample was cultured PBMCs, obtained from culture after CMV antigen stimulation. The receptors derive from a human donor in good health (CMV status not recorded). Some clones in this sample may be carry-over from other donors' samples.

The rearrangement uses TRBV4-1 and TRBJ2-2; 8 bases line up with TRBD2. Germline CDR1 reads MGHRA; CDR2 reads YSYEKL. The length of the CDR3 is 16 residues. Losses at the gene ends were 1 base for V and 2 bases for J; bases not matched to a gene: 3. CDR3 loop: CASSQALAANTGELFF. CDR3 coding DNA: TGCGCCAGCAGCCAAGCACTAGCGGCAAACACCGGGGAGCTGTTTTTT.

This clonotype came up many times. A much larger clone sits a single nucleotide away, making a read error possible. The chain couples TRBV7-9 to TRBJ1-5; D call uncertain. Trimming took 2 bases from V and 3 from J, leaving 2 bases between them. This CDR3 has 12 residues. Germline V lookup: CDR1 SEHNR, CDR2 FQNEAQ (reference sequence). The chain's CDR3 is CASSLINQPQHF. The DNA for the CDR3 is TGTGCCAGCAGCTTAATCAATCAGCCCCAGCATTTT.

The sample holds a few counts of this clonotype. DNA of the CDR3: TGTGCCAGTCAGGGACGCTCTGAAGCTTTCTTT. Translation: CASQGRSEAFF. This chain links TRBV12-3 or TRBV12-4 with TRBJ1-1, with D maybe TRBD1 (5 bases). The CDR3 contains 11 residues. Trimming removed 9 bases at V and 6 bases at J, with 11 bases between.

This clonotype appeared a single time. The V call is TRBV14, the J call TRBJ2-1; no reliable D call. CDR1 SGHDN and CDR2 FVKESK come from the germline V gene. The CDR3 contains 12 residues. V shed 4 bases and J shed 9 bases, with 10 bases lying between them. The CDR3 DNA sequence: TGTGCCAGCAGCCCCTCTCAGCTTGAGCAGTTCTTC. This codes for CASSPSQLEQFF.

The V gene is TRBV3-1, the J gene TRBJ2-5; possibly TRBD2 for D (6 bases). V was clipped by 0 bases and J by 1 base, with 15 bases between them. In germline, CDR1 is LGHDT, CDR2 YNNKEL (reference sequence). CDR3 length equals 17 residues. The CDR3 protein is CASSQDLSAGPQETQYF. DNA of the CDR3: TGTGCCAGCAGCCAAGACTTGTCGGCGGGACCCCAAGAGACCCAGTACTTC.